The 24 T cell receptor beta chains in this list originate from one sample, sequenced in a study of blood T cells in healthy people across ages. The use of a sample-barcoded 5' primer and a J-beta primer mix characterized a second PCR of roughly 7 to 12 cycles. TCRdb independently ran MiXCR on the 5' RACE reads; one entry per CDR3 protein. The repertoire includes 900,000 to 950,000 distinct CDR3 sequences, almost 30% of them detected once, and roughly 10% sits in the top ten. These data are also associated with another study on T cells of mothers and their children.

Sequencing was carried out using blood. The receptors stem from a woman between 40 and 55 years old in good health.

This clonotype has a handful of counts. This chain connects TRBV12-3 or TRBV12-4 to TRBJ2-4, with D possibly matching TRBD1 (6 bases). V dropped 5 bases and J dropped 13 bases, with 21 bases sitting between them. The CDR3 is made up of 14 amino acids. The CDR3 nucleotides read TGTGCCAGCAGTCTAGAGACAGGCTACAATGAGCAGTACTTC. This encodes CASSLETGYNEQYF.

The chain employs TRBV29-1 and TRBJ2-7, with TRBD2 matching over 9 bases. The J segment lost 6 bases and the V segment lost 7 bases, leaving 13 bases of the junction unmatched. The CDR3 is 14 residues long. The V gene's germline CDR1 is SQVTM and CDR2 ANQGSEA. The CDR3 region is CSAGGLAGYGEQYF. The CDR3 coding sequence is TGCAGCGCCGGCGGCCTAGCGGGATACGGCGAGCAGTACTTC.

This clonotype was seen ten or more times. This chain connects TRBV13 to TRBJ2-3; D perhaps matches TRBD2 (5 bases). The germline CDR1 and CDR2 sequences are PRHDT and FYEKMQ (reference sequence). The V end was cut by 1 base, the J end by 0 bases, with 8 bases between. The CDR3 extends over 15 amino acids. The CDR3 nucleotides read TGTGCCAGCAGCTTAGAAGCGGTGAGCACAGATACGCAGTATTTT. Translating it yields CASSLEAVSTDTQYF.

This clonotype has a handful of counts. The V call is TRBV20-1, the J call TRBJ2-7; D is tentatively TRBD1 or TRBD2 (5 bases each). V was clipped by 6 bases and J by 3 bases, with 12 bases between them. CDR1 is DFQATT, CDR2 SNEGSKA, per germline (reference sequence). This CDR3 comprises 12 residues. In nucleotides, the CDR3 is TGCAGTGCGAGGGACCCTGGCTACGAGCAGTACTTC. It is translated as CSARDPGYEQYF.

This clonotype was seen ten or more times. The gene calls are TRBV7-9 and TRBJ2-5; no clear D. Trimming removed 5 bases from V and 4 bases from J, with 5 bases in between. CDR3 length: 11 residues. Germline loops: CDR1 SEHNR, CDR2 FQNEAQ (reference sequence). The CDR3: CASSARETQYF. DNA of the CDR3: TGTGCCAGCAGCGCGCGAGAGACCCAGTACTTC.

This sequence joins TRBV29-1 and TRBJ2-3; D might be TRBD1 (5 bases). The CDR3 length is 13 residues. CDR1 is SQVTM, CDR2 ANQGSEA, per germline. V lost 7 bases to trimming and J lost 3 bases, with 14 bases between them. CDR3: CSAPIQGTDTQYF. The CDR3 DNA follows: TGCAGCGCCCCAATTCAGGGAACAGATACGCAGTATTTT.

The chain joins TRBV12-3 or TRBV12-4 to TRBJ1-1, with D uncertain. V dropped 5 bases and J dropped 5 bases, with 15 bases sitting between them. The CDR3 totals 14 residues. CDR3 protein: CASSVRGARTEAFF. Here the CDR3 DNA reads TGTGCCAGCAGTGTTCGGGGTGCGAGAACTGAAGCTTTCTTT.

In this sample, this clonotype turned up many times. V and J are TRBV18 and TRBJ2-7; D unresolved. This CDR3 has 13 residues. The V end lost 8 bases, the J end lost 2 bases, and 13 bases lay between the germline ends. The germline V gene encodes CDR1 KGHSH and CDR2 LQKENI. The CDR3 sequence: CASSPPGTYEQYF. In nucleotides, the CDR3 is TGTGCCAGCAGCCCCCCAGGTACCTACGAGCAGTACTTC.

This chain joins TRBV6-2 or TRBV6-3 and TRBJ2-2; D is uncertain. Germline V gene sequence: CDR1 MNHEY, CDR2 SVGEGT. V shed 6 bases and J shed 7 bases, with 9 bases lying between them. This CDR3 has 12 amino acids. The CDR3 loop reads CASSVGIGELFF. As DNA, the CDR3 is TGTGCCAGCAGCGTAGGGATCGGGGAGCTGTTTTTT.

This clonotype appeared a few times. V and J are TRBV20-1 and TRBJ2-7; 11 bases agree with TRBD2. V trimming: 5 bases; J trimming: 2 bases; junction bases outside the gene matches: 5. The germline gives CDR1 DFQATT, CDR2 SNEGSKA (reference sequence). The CDR3 spans 14 residues. The chain's CDR3 is CSAFTSGGTYEQYF. CDR3 coding DNA: TGCAGTGCTTTTACTAGCGGGGGAACCTACGAGCAGTACTTC.

This clonotype was counted ten times or more. The CDR3 spells CSATGTSGEETQYF. The CDR3 DNA sequence: TGCAGTGCTACGGGGACTAGCGGGGAAGAGACCCAGTACTTC. This chain uses TRBV20-1 with TRBJ2-5; 13 bases fit TRBD2. This CDR3 comprises 14 residues. The germline V gene has CDR1 DFQATT and CDR2 SNEGSKA (reference sequence). The ends lost 4 bases at V and 3 bases at J; junction bases unmatched: 2.

The chain recombines TRBV7-8 with TRBJ1-1, with 7 bases matching TRBD1. The junction had 6 bases not matched to a gene; V was cut back by 10 bases and J by 1 base. The CDR3 totals 13 residues. Germline V gene sequence: CDR1 SGHVS, CDR2 FQNEAQ. CDR3 sequence: CATRQGRNTEAFF. The CDR3 coding sequence is TGTGCCACACGACAGGGTAGGAACACTGAAGCTTTCTTT.

The chain carries TRBV6-5 and TRBJ2-4; D perhaps matches TRBD2 (5 bases). The J call may be incorrect, as the DNA end agrees better with TRBJ2-7. CDR1 MNHEY and CDR2 SVGAGI come from the germline V gene. This CDR3 spans 15 amino acids. The CDR3 bases are TGTGCCAGCAGTTACTCTCCTAGGAGGACCTACGAGCAGTACTTC. Its protein is CASSYSPRRTYEQYF.

This chain connects TRBV12-3 or TRBV12-4 to TRBJ2-1; D might be TRBD2 (6 bases). With 5 bases removed from V and 6 bases from J, the gap between germline ends came to 14 bases. CDR3 length: 14 amino acids. CDR3: CASSPAGNLNEQFF. The DNA for the CDR3 is TGTGCCAGCAGTCCCGCGGGGAACCTCAATGAGCAGTTCTTC.

In this sample, this clonotype turned up many times. This chain links TRBV28 with TRBJ1-1, with D perhaps TRBD1 (5 bases). Trimming pared 3 bases from V and 0 bases from J, leaving 8 bases between. The CDR3 contains 14 residues. Germline V gene data show CDR1 as MDHEN and CDR2 as SYDVKM. CDR3 nucleotide sequence: TGTGCCAGCAGTTTTCAGGGTATGAACACTGAAGCTTTCTTT. It encodes CASSFQGMNTEAFF.

The V and J genes are TRBV29-1 and TRBJ1-2; 7 positions match TRBD1. This CDR3 comprises 13 residues. V dropped 7 bases and J dropped 3; count of bases not matched to a gene: 8. From germline, CDR1 is SQVTM and CDR2 ANQGSEA. CDR3 DNA: TGCAGCGCATCAGGGGGGGTTGACTATGGCTACACCTTC. This encodes CSASGGVDYGYTF.

CDR3 residues: CASSQDRVKQPQHF. The CDR3 nucleotides read TGTGCCAGCAGTCAAGACAGGGTCAAGCAGCCCCAGCATTTT. This chain links TRBV12-3 or TRBV12-4 with TRBJ1-5, with TRBD1 matching over 7 bases. The CDR3 covers 14 residues. Trimming took 5 bases from V and 7 from J; bases not matched to a gene: 8.

This clonotype was detected only a few times. The rearrangement links TRBV20-1 to TRBJ2-1, with a weak D call TRBD1 (6 bases). Trimming shortened V by 3 bases and J by 4 bases, and 13 bases separated the two germline ends. CDR1 is DFQATT, CDR2 SNEGSKA, per germline (reference sequence). The CDR3 contains 14 residues. In DNA, the CDR3 is TGCAGTGCTAGGGGGGCTGTATCGTACAATGAGCAGTTCTTC. Protein product: CSARGAVSYNEQFF.

This clonotype was detected many times. The rearrangement uses TRBV5-1 and TRBJ2-7, with 9 positions matching TRBD1. The ends lost 5 bases at V and 7 bases at J; junction bases unmatched: 10. Germline V gene data show CDR1 as SGHRS and CDR2 as YFSETQ. The CDR3 sequence is 14 residues long. As DNA, the CDR3 is TGCGCCAGCAGGCCACTACAGGGGGCAAGGGAGCAGTACTTC. Residues: CASRPLQGAREQYF. Full variable domain (remainder filled in from reference TRBV5-1 and TRBJ2-7): KAGVTQTPRYLIKTRGQQVTLSCSPISGHRSVSWYQQTPGQGLQFLFEYFSETQRNKGNFPGRFSGRQFSNSRSEMNVSTLELGDSALYLCASRPLQGAREQYFGPGTRLTVT.

This clonotype has just a few counts. Just one base apart from a much larger clone, this may be a read error. The chain carries TRBV7-8 and TRBJ2-5; 11 bases align to TRBD2. The J segment lost 5 bases and the V segment lost 6 bases, leaving 8 bases of the junction unmatched. CDR3 length equals 15 residues. Germline CDR1 SGHVS, CDR2 FQNEAQ. CDR3 region: CASRISGGADETQYF. DNA for the CDR3: TGTGCCAGCAGGATTAGCGGGGGGGCAGATGAGACCCAGTACTTC.

There are a few counts of this clonotype. The rearrangement uses TRBV4-3 and TRBJ1-6, with 7 bases lining up with TRBD1. The V gene's germline CDR1 is LGHNA and CDR2 YSLEER. This CDR3 has 14 amino acids. V lost 8 bases to trimming and J lost 7 bases; unmatched junction nucleotides: 8. CDR3 region: CASGLGQQNSPLHF. CDR3 sequence (DNA): TGCGCCAGCGGGTTGGGACAGCAAAATTCACCCCTCCACTTT.

This clonotype was seen only a few times. This chain links TRBV5-1 with TRBJ1-1, with D possibly matching TRBD1 (6 bases). The V end lost 0 bases, the J end lost 7 bases, and 10 bases lay between the germline ends. Germline V lookup: CDR1 SGHRS, CDR2 YFSETQ. CDR3 length: 13 amino acids. CDR3 DNA: TGCGCCAGCAGCTTGGTTGGACAGTTTGAAGCTTTCTTT. This encodes CASSLVGQFEAFF.

The chain uses TRBV6-5 and TRBJ1-5; D gene ambiguous. CDR3 size: 15 residues. V was clipped by 5 bases and J by 0 bases, with 11 bases between them. CDR1 and CDR2 (germline): MNHEY, SVGAGI. The CDR3 is CASSPWGYSNQPQHF. In nucleotides, the CDR3 is TGTGCCAGCAGTCCCTGGGGATATAGCAATCAGCCCCAGCATTTT.

This clonotype was recorded at least ten times. J is TRBJ2-5 and V is TRBV6-6; 7 bases fit TRBD1. Germline CDR1 and CDR2: MNHNY and SVGAGI (reference sequence). Trimming cost V 6 bases and J 2 bases; bases outside gene matches: 9. CDR3 length: 15 amino acids. For the CDR3, the DNA is TGTGCCAGCAGACAACTACGGGACAGTCAAGAGACCCAGTACTTC. Protein product: CASRQLRDSQETQYF.